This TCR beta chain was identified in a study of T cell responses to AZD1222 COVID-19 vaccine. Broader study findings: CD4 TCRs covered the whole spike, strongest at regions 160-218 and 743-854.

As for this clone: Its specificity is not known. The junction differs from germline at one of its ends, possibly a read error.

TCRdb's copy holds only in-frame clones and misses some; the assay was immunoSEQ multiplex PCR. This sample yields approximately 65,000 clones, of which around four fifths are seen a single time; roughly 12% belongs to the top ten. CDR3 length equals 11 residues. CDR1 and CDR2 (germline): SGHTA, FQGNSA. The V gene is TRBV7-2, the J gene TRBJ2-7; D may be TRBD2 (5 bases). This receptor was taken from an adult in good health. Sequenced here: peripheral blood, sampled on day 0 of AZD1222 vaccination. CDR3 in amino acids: CASSGGPLPIF. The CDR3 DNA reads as TGTGCCAGCAGCGGAGGACCCCTACCCATCTTC.